The rows below give T cell receptor beta chains drawn from one sample of a study of blood T cell repertoires in COVID-19. Data came from immunoSEQ multiplex PCR; TCRdb stores just in-frame clones and leaves some out. The sample consists of about 210,000 clones, around 81% of them appearing once. Material: peripheral blood. All receptors come from an older woman with acute or convalescent COVID-19. Each CDR3 is given without its conserved first and last residue. D genes are given only for firm matches.

j_call | d_call | v_call | cdr3_aa
TRBJ2-7 | TRBD1 | TRBV6-6 | ASSFGQGGYEQY
TRBJ2-3 | . | TRBV30 | AWSGQGGDTQY
TRBJ2-1 | TRBD1 | TRBV29-1 | SALRTGPNEQF
TRBJ2-6 | . | TRBV12-1 | ASSRGANVLT
TRBJ2-4 | TRBD2 | TRBV2 | ASSPGLDKNIQY
TRBJ2-3 | TRBD2 | TRBV11-3 | ASSFGLAEADTQY
TRBJ1-4 | . | TRBV19 | ASRKGLLEKLF
TRBJ2-2 | . | TRBV11-2 | ASSDDKNTGELF
TRBJ1-4 | . | TRBV7-2 | ASSLEVYSSEKLF
TRBJ2-3 | TRBD2 | TRBV9 | ASSAPGAGGQDTQY
TRBJ1-3 | . | TRBV9 | ASSVEDRGLVGNTIY
TRBJ2-3 | . | TRBV7-3 | ASSFRRADTQY
TRBJ2-2 | . | TRBV6-5 | ASSYDQGNTGELF
TRBJ2-7 | TRBD2 | TRBV20-1 | SARGGGEQY
TRBJ1-5 | TRBD1 | TRBV6-1 | ASSEERLGGGWNQPQH
TRBJ2-7 | TRBD1 | TRBV14 | ASSLHRGPGEQY
TRBJ2-6 | . | TRBV5-1 | ASTPPSGANVLT
TRBJ1-6 | TRBD1 | TRBV2 | ASSQTGGPLESLH
TRBJ1-2 | TRBD1 | TRBV7-2 | ASSLVSGGTSNYGYT
TRBJ2-1 | . | TRBV2 | ASSETRAYNEQF
TRBJ1-1 | . | TRBV9 | ASSSRTIENTEAF
TRBJ2-7 | . | TRBV13 | ASSFFQDEQY
TRBJ2-3 | . | TRBV20-1 | SASLDTQY
TRBJ1-3 | TRBD1 | TRBV18 | ASSPGPGGGNTIY
TRBJ2-1 | TRBD2 | TRBV11-2 | ASRIIGGAEDEQF
TRBJ2-2 | TRBD1 | TRBV24-1 | ATSRGQAYAGELF
TRBJ1-1 | . | TRBV14 | ASSQDLTGSREAF
TRBJ1-5 | . | TRBV19 | ATAGGWNQPQH
TRBJ1-2 | . | TRBV18 | ASSPPDRSLYGYT
TRBJ2-5 | . | TRBV5-1 | ASSPGTQETQY
TRBJ2-2 | TRBD2 | TRBV10-1 | ASSDMAGGHTGELF
TRBJ2-1 | . | TRBV5-6 | ASSLRRVHEQF
TRBJ1-5 | . | TRBV2 | ASSESRAGGNQPQH
TRBJ2-2 | . | TRBV24-1 | ATSGETANTGELF
TRBJ1-1 | TRBD1 | TRBV27 | ASGGQGRPGAF